This T cell receptor beta chain was sequenced during a study of blood T cells in healthy people across ages. Regarding the study as a whole: Any changes in expanded clonotypes were possibly confounded, as donor CMV status remained unknown.

On this clonotype: Its specificity is not known.

Per sample, at least 5 micrograms of total RNA were extracted. Primed by a sample-barcoded 5' primer and a J-beta primer mix, a second PCR proceeded for 7 to 11 cycles. TCRdb reprocessed the 5' RACE reads via MiXCR and lists one record per CDR3 protein. The profile shows over 1,500,000 distinct CDR3 sequences, roughly 43% of them singletons. CDR3 length: 15 amino acids. Germline lookup yields CDR1 MDHEN and CDR2 SYDVKM. V trimming: 6 bases; J trimming: 4 bases; junction bases outside the gene matches: 8. The specimen sequenced was blood. The genes are TRBV28 and TRBJ2-2; TRBD1 agrees at 7 bases. The receptor was derived from a human donor in good health. Here the CDR3 reads CASRDRFLSTGELFF. The CDR3 DNA reads TGTGCCAGCAGGGACAGGTTTTTAAGCACCGGGGAGCTGTTTTTT.